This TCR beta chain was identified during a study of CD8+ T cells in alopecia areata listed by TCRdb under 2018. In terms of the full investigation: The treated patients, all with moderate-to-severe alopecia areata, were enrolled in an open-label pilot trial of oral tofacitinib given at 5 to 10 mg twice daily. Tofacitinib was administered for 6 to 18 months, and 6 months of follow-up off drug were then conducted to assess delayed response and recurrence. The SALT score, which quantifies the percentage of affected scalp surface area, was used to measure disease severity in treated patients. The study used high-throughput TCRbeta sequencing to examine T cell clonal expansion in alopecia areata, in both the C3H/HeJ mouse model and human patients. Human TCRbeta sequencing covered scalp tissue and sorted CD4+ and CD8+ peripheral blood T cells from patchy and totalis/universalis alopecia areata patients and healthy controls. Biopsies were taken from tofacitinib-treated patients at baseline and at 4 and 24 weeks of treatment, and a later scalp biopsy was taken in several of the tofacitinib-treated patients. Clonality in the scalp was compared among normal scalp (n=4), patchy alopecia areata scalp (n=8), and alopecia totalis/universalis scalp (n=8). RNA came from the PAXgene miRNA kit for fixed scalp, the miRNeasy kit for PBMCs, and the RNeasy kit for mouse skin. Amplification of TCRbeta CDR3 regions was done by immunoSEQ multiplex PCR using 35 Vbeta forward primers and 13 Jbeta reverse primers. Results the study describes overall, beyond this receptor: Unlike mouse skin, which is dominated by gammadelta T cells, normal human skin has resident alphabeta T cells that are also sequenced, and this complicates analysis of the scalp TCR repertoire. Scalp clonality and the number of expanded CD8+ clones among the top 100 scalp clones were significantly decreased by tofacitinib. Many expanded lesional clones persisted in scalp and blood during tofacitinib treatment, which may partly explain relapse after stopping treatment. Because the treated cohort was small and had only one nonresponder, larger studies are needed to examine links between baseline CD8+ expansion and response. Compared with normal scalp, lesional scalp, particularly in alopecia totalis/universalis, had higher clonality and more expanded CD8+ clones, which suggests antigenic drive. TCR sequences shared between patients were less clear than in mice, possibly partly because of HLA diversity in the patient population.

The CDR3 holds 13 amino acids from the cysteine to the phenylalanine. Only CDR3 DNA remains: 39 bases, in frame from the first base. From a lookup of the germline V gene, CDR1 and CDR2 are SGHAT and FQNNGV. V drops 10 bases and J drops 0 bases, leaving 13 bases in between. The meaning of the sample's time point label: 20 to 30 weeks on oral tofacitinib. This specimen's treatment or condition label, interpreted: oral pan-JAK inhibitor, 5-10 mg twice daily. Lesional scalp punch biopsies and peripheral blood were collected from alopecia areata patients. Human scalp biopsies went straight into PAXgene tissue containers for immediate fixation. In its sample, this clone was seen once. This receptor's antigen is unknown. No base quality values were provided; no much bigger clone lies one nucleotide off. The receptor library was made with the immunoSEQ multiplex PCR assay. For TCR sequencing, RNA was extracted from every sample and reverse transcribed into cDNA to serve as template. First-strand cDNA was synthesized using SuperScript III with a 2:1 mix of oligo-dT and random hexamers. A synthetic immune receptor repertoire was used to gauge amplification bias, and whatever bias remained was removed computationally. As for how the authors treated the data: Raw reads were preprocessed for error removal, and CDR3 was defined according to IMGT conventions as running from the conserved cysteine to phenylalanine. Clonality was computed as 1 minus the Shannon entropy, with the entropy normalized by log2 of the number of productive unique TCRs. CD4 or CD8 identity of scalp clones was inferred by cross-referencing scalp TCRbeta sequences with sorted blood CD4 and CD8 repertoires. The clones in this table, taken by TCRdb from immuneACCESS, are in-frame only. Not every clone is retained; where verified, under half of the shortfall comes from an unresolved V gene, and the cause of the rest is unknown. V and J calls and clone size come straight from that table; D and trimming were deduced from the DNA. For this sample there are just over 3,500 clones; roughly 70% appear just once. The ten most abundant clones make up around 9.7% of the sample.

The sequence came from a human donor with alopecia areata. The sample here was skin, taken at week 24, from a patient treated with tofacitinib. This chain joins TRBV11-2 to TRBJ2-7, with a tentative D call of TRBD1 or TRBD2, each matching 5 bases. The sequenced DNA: TGTGCCACTAGAGGGACCGGCTCCTACGAGCAGTACTTC. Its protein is CATRGTGSYEQYF.